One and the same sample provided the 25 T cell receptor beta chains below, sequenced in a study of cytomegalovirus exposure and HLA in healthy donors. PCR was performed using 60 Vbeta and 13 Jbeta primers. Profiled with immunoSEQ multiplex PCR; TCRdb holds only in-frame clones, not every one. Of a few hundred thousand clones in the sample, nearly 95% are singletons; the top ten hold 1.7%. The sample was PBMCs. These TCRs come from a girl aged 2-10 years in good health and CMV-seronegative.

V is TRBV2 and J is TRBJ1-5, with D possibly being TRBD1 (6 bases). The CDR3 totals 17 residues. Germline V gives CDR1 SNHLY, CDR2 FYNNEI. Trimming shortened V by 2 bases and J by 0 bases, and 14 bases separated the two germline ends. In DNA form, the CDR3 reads TGTGCCAGCAGTGAACCAGGGGCGCATTATAGCAATCAGCCCCAGCATTTT. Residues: CASSEPGAHYSNQPQHF.

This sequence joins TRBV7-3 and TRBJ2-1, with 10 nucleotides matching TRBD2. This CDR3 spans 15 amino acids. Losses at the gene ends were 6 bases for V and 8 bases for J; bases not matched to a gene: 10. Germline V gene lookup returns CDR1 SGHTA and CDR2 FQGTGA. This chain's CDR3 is CASSWSGGASDEQFF. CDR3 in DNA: TGTGCCAGCAGTTGGAGCGGGGGGGCCTCGGATGAGCAGTTCTTC. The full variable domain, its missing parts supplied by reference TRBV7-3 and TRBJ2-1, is GAGVSQTPSNKVTEKGKYVELRCDPISGHTALYWYRQSLGQGPEFLIYFQGTGAADDSGLPNDRFFAVRPEGSVSTLKIQRTERGDSAVYLCASSWSGGASDEQFFGPGTRLTVL.

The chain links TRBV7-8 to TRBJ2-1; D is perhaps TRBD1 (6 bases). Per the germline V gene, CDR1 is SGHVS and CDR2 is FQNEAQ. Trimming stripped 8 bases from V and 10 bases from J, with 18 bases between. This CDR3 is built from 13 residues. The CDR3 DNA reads TGTGCCAGCGGCTCACAGGGAGTTGGCGAGCAGTTCTTC. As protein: CASGSQGVGEQFF.

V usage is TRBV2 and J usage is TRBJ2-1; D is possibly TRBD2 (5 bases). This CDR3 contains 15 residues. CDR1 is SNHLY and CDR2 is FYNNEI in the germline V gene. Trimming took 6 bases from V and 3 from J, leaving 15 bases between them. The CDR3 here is CASSGGRRVYNEQFF. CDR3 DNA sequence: TGTGCCAGCAGCGGAGGCCGGCGGGTCTACAATGAGCAGTTCTTC.

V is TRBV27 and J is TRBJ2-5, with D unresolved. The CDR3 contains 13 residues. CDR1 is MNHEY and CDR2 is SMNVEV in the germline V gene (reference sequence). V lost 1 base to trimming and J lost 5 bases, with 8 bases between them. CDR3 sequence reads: CASSLFQAETQYF. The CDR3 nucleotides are TGTGCCAGCAGTTTATTCCAGGCGGAGACCCAGTACTTC.

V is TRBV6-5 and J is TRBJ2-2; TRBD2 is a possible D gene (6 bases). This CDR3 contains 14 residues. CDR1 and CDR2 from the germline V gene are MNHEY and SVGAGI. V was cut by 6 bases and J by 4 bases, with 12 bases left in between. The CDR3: CASSLVGGTGELFF. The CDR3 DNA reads TGTGCCAGCAGCCTAGTGGGGGGCACCGGGGAGCTGTTTTTT.

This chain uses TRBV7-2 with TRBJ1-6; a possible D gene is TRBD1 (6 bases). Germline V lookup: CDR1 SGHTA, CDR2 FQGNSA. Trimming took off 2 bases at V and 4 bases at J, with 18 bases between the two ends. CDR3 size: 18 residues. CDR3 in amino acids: CASSLRRPTGSYNSPLHF. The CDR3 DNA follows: TGTGCCAGCAGCTTACGGCGCCCTACAGGGTCTTATAATTCACCCCTCCACTTT.

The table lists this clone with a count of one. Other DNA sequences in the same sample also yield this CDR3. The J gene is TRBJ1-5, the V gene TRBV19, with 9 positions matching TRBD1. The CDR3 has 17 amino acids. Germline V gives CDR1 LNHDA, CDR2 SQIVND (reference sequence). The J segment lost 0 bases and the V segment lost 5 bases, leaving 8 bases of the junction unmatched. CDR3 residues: CASSPQGARDSNQPQHF. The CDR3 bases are TGTGCCAGTAGTCCACAGGGGGCGCGAGATAGCAATCAGCCCCAGCATTTT.

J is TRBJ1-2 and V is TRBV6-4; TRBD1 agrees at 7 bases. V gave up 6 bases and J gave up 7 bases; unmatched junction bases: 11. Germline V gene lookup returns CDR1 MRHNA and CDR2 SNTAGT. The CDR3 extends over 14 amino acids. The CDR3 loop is CASSPEGAGGGYTF. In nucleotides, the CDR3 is TGTGCCAGCAGCCCCGAGGGGGCGGGAGGTGGCTACACCTTC.

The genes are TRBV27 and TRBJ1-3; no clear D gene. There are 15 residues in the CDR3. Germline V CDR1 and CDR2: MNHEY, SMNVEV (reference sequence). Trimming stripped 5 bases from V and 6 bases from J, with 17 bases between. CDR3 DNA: TGTGCCAGCAGTCCCTATTTCGGGGTAGAAAACACCATATATTTT. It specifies CASSPYFGVENTIYF.

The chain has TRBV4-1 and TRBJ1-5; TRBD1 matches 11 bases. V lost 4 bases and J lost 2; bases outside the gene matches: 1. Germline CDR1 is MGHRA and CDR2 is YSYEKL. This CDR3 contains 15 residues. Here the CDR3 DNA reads TGCGCCAGCAGCCGGGACAGGGGGGGCAATCAGCCCCAGCATTTT. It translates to CASSRDRGGNQPQHF.

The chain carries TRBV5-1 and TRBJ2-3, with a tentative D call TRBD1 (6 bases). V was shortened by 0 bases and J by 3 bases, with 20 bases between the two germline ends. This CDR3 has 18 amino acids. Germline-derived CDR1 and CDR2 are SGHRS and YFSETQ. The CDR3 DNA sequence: TGCGCCAGCAGCTTGGAGCCTCCTGGCCTTACAGGGACAGATACGCAGTATTTT. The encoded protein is CASSLEPPGLTGTDTQYF. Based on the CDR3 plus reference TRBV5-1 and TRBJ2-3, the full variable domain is KAGVTQTPRYLIKTRGQQVTLSCSPISGHRSVSWYQQTPGQGLQFLFEYFSETQRNKGNFPGRFSGRQFSNSRSEMNVSTLELGDSALYLCASSLEPPGLTGTDTQYFGPGTRLTVL.

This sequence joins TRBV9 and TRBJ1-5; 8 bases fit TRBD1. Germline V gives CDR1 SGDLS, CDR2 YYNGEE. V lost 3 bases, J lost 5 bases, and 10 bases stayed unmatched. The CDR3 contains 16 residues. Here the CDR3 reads CASSASTGDYHQPQHF. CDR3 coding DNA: TGTGCCAGCAGCGCCTCGACAGGGGACTATCATCAGCCCCAGCATTTT.

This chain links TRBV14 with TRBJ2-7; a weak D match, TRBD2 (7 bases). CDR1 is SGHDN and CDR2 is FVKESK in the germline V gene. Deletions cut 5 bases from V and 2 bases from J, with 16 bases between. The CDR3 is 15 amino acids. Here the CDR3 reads CASSLGAGATYEQYF. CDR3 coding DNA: TGTGCCAGCAGCTTAGGGGCGGGGGCGACCTACGAGCAGTACTTC.

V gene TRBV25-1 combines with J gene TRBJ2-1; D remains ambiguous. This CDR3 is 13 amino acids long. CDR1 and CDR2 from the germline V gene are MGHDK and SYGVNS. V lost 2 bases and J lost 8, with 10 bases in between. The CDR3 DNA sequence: TGTGCCAGCAGTGAACCTCCAGGATATGAGCAGTTCTTC. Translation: CASSEPPGYEQFF.

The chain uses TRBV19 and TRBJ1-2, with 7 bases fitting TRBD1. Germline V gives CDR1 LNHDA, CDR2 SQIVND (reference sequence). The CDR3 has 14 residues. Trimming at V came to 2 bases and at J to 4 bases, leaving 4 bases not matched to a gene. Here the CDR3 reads CASSITGAIYGYTF. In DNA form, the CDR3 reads TGTGCCAGTAGTATAACAGGGGCCATCTATGGCTACACCTTC.

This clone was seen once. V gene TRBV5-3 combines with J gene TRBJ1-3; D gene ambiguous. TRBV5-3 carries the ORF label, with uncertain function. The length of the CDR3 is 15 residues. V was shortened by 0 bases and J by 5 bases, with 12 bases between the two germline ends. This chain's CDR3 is CARSLDTPQRNTIYF. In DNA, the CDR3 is TGTGCCAGAAGCTTGGACACCCCCCAAAGAAACACCATATATTTT.

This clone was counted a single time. This CDR3 is CASSSPATGGTQYF. The CDR3 bases are TGTGCCAGCAGCTCCCCGGCGACAGGGGGTACGCAGTATTTT. The chain links TRBV11-2 to TRBJ2-3, with 9 bases lining up with TRBD1. The CDR3 has 14 amino acids. The ends lost 4 bases at V and 8 bases at J; junction bases unmatched: 7. In germline, CDR1 is SGHAT, CDR2 FQNNGV.

CDR3 amino acids: CASSHEPGASGNTIYF. The CDR3 DNA reads TGTGCCAGCAGCCACGAGCCAGGGGCATCTGGAAACACCATATATTTT. The rearrangement uses TRBV9 and TRBJ1-3; D is possibly TRBD1 (6 bases). The V gene lost 4 bases and the J gene lost 1 base, with 15 bases spanning the gap. The CDR3 is 16 residues long. The germline V gene encodes CDR1 SGDLS and CDR2 YYNGEE.

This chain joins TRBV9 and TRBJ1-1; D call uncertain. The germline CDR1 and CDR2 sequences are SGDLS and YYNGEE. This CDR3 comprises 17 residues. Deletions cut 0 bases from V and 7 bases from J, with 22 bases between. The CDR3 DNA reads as TGTGCCAGCAGCGTAGCCCCCTGGATGGGTCTAGGCCTTGAAGCTTTCTTT. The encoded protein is CASSVAPWMGLGLEAFF.

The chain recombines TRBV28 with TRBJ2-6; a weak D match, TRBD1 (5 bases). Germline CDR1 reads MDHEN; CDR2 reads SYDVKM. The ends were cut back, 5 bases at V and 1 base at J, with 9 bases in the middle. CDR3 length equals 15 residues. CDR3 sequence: CASSLQGSGANVLTF. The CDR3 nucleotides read TGTGCCAGCAGTCTCCAGGGATCTGGGGCCAACGTCCTGACTTTC.

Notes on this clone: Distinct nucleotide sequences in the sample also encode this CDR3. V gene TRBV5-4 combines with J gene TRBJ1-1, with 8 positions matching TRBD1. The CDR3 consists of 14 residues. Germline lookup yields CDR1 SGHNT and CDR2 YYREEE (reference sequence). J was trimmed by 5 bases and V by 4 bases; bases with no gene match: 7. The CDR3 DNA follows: TGTGCCAGCAGCAACCCGGACAGGGCAACTGAAGCTTTCTTT. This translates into CASSNPDRATEAFF.

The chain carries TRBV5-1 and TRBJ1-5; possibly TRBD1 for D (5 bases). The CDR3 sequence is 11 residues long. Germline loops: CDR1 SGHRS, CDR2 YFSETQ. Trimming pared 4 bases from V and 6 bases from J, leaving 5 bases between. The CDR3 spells CASSQGQPQHF. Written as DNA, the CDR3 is TGCGCCAGCAGCCAGGGTCAGCCCCAGCATTTT.

This CDR3 is CASGTYEQYF. Written as DNA, the CDR3 is TGTGCCAGCGGGACTTACGAGCAGTACTTC. The chain links TRBV6-1 to TRBJ2-7, with a possible D match to TRBD2 (6 bases). The V end was cut by 8 bases, the J end by 4 bases, with 6 bases between. The germline V gene encodes CDR1 MNHNS and CDR2 SASEGT. The CDR3 extends over 10 amino acids.

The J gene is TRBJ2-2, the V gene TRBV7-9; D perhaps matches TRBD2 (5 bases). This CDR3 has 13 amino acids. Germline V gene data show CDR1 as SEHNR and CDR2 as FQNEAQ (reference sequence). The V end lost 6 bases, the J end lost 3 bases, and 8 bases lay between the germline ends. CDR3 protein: CASSTRDTGELFF. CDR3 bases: TGTGCCAGCAGTACTAGGGACACCGGGGAGCTGTTTTTT.